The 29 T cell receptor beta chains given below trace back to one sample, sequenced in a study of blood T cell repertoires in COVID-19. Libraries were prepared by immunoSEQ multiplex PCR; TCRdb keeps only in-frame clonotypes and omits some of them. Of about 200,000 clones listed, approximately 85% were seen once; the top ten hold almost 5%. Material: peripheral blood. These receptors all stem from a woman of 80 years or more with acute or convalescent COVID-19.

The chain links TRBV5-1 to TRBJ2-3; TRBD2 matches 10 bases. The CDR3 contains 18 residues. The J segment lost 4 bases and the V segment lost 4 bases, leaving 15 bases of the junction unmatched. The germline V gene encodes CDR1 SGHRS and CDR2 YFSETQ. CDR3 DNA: TGCGCCAGCAGCCCTATCCGGCCTAGCGGGAGTGTAGCAGATACGCAGTATTTT. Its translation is CASSPIRPSGSVADTQYF.

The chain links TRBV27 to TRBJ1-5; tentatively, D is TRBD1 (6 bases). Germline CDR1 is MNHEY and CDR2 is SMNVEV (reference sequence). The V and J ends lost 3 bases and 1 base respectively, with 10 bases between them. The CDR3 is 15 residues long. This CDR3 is CASSFGRGSNQPQHF. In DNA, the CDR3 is TGTGCCAGCAGTTTCGGCAGGGGAAGCAATCAGCCCCAGCATTTT.

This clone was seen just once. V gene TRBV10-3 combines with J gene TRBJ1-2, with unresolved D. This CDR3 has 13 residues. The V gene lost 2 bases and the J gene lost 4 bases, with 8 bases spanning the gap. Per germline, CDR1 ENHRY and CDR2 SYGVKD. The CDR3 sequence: CAISENLSYGYTF. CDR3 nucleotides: TGTGCCATCAGTGAGAATCTCAGCTATGGCTACACCTTC.

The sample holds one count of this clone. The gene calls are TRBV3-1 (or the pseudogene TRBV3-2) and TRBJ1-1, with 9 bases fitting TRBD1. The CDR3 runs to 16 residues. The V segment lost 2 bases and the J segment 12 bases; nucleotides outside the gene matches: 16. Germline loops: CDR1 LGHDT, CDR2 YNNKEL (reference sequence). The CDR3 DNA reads TGTGCCAGCAGCCAAACCCCTACAGGGGGCGGACAACGGTCTTTCTTT. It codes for CASSQTPTGGGQRSFF.

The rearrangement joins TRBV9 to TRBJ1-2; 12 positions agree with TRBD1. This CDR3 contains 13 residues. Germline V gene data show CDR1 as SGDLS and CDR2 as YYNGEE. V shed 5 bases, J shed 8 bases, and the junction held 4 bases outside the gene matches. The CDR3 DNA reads TGTGCCAGCAGGGGACAGGGGGCTGGGGGCTACACCTTC. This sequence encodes CASRGQGAGGYTF.

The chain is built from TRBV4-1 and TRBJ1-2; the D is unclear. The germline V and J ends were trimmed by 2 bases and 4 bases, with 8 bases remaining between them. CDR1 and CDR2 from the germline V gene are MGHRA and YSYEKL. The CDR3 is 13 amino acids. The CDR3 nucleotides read TGCGCCAGCAGCCAACTCGTGTCCTATGGCTACACCTTC. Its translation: CASSQLVSYGYTF.

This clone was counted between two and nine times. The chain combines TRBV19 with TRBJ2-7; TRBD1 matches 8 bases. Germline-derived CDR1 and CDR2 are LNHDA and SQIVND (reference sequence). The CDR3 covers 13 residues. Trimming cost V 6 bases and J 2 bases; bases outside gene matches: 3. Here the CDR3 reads CASRMGQAYEQYF. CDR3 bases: TGTGCCAGTAGAATGGGACAGGCCTACGAGCAGTACTTC.

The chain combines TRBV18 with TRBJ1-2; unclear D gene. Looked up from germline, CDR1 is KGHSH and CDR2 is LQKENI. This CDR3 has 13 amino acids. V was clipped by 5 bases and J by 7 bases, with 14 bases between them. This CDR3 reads CASSVDPEGGYTF. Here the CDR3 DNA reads TGTGCCAGCTCAGTCGACCCAGAGGGTGGCTACACCTTC.

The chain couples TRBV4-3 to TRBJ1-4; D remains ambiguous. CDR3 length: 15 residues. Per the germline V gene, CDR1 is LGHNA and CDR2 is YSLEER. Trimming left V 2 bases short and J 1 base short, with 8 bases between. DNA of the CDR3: TGCGCCAGCAGCCAAAGGGAGCTAACTAATGAAAAACTGTTTTTT. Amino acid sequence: CASSQRELTNEKLFF.

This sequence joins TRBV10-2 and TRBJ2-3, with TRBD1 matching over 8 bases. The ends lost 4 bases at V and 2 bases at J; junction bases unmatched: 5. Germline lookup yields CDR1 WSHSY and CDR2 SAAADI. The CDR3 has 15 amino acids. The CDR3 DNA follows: TGCGCCAGCAGTGGCACAGGGGGATTCACAGATACGCAGTATTTT. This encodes CASSGTGGFTDTQYF.

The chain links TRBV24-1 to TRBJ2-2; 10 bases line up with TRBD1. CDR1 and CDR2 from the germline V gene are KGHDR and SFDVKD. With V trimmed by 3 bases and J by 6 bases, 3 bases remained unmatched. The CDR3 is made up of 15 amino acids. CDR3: CATSDPGQGSGELFF. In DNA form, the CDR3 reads TGTGCCACCAGTGATCCGGGACAGGGGTCCGGGGAGCTGTTTTTT.

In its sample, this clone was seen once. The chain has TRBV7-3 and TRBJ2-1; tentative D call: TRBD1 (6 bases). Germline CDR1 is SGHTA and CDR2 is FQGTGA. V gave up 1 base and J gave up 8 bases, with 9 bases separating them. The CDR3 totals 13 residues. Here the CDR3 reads CASSLNQGYEQFF. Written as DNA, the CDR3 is TGTGCCAGCAGCTTAAACCAGGGGTATGAGCAGTTCTTC.

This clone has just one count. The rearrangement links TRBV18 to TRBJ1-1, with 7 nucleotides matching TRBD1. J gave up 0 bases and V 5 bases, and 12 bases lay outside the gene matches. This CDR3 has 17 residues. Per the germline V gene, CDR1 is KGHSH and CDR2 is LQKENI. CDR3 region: CASSWEFGGQLNTEAFF. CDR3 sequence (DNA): TGTGCCAGCTCATGGGAATTTGGGGGACAGTTGAACACTGAAGCTTTCTTT.

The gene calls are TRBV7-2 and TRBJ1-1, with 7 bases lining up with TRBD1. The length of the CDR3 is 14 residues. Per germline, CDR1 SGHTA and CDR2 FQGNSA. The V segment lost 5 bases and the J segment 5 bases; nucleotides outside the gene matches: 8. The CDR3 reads CASSKTGYRTEAFF. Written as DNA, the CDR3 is TGTGCCAGCAGCAAGACAGGGTACCGGACTGAAGCTTTCTTT. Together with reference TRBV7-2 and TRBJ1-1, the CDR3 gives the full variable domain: GAGVSQSPSNKVTEKGKDVELRCDPISGHTALYWYRQSLGQGLEFLIYFQGNSAPDKSGLPSDRFSAERTGGSVSTLTIQRTQQEDSAVYLCASSKTGYRTEAFFGQGTRLTVV.

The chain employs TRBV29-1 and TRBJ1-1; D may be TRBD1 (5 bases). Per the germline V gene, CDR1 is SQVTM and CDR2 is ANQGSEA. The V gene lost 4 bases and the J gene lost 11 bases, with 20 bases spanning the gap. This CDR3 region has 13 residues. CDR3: CSVVGREAQLAFF. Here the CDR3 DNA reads TGCAGCGTTGTTGGCAGGGAAGCCCAATTGGCTTTCTTT.

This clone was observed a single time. This CDR3 reads CASSIRGDLEAFF. In DNA form, the CDR3 reads TGTGCCAGTAGTATACGAGGCGACCTTGAAGCTTTCTTT. The J gene is TRBJ1-1, the V gene TRBV19, with D hard to call. Germline CDR1 and CDR2: LNHDA and SQIVND (reference sequence). The V end was cut by 2 bases, the J end by 7 bases, with 11 bases between. This CDR3 contains 13 residues.

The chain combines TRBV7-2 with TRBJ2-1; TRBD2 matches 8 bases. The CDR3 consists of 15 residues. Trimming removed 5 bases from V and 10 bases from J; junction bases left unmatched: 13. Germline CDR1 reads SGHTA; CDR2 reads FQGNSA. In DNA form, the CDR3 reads TGTGCCAGCAGCCAACTAGCGGTCGTCCATTCGGAGCAGTTCTTC. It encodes CASSQLAVVHSEQFF.

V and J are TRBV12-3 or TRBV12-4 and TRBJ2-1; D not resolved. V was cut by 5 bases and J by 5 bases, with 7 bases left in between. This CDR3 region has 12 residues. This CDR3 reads CASSVGDNEQFF. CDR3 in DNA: TGTGCCAGCAGTGTCGGTGACAATGAGCAGTTCTTC.

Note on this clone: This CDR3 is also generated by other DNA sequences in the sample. For the CDR3, the DNA is TGTGCCACCAGTGACCCACTAACCTACGAGCAGTACTTC. Protein sequence: CATSDPLTYEQYF. The gene calls are TRBV24-1 and TRBJ2-7, with no clear D. CDR1 is KGHDR and CDR2 is SFDVKD in the germline V gene. V lost 4 bases to trimming and J lost 2 bases, with 8 bases between them. This CDR3 has 13 amino acids.

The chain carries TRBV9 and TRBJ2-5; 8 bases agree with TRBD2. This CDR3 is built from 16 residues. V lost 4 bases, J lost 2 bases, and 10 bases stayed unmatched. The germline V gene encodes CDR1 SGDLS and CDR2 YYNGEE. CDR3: CASSPWGGRRQETQYF. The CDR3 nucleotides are TGTGCCAGCAGCCCATGGGGCGGGAGGCGGCAAGAGACCCAGTACTTC.

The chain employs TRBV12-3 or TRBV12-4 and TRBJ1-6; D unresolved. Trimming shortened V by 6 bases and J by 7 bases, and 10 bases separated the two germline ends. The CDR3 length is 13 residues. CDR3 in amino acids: CASSIEENSPLHF. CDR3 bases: TGTGCCAGCAGCATTGAGGAAAATTCACCCCTCCACTTT.

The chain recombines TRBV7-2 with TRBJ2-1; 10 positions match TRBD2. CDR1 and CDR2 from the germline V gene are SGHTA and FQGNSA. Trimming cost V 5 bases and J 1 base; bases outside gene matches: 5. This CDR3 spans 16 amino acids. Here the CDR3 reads CASSVGLAESYNEQFF. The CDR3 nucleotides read TGTGCCAGCAGCGTTGGACTAGCGGAATCCTACAATGAGCAGTTCTTC.

CDR3 region: CASSSYGLPGQFF. Here the CDR3 DNA reads TGTGCCAGCAGCTCCTATGGACTACCTGGGCAGTTCTTC. This chain uses TRBV7-9 with TRBJ2-1; possibly TRBD2 for D (6 bases). CDR1 and CDR2 (germline): SEHNR, FQNEAQ (reference sequence). The CDR3 covers 13 residues. The V end was cut by 4 bases, the J end by 12 bases, with 16 bases between. Full variable domain (rest looked up from reference TRBV7-9 and TRBJ2-1): DTGVSQNPRHKITKRGQNVTFRCDPISEHNRLYWYRQTLGQGPEFLTYFQNEAQLEKSRLLSDRFSAERPKGSFSTLEIQRTEQGDSAMYLCASSSYGLPGQFFGPGTRLTVL.

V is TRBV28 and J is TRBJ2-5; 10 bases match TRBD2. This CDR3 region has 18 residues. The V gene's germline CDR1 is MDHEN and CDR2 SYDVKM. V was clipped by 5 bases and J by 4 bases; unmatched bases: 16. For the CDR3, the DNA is TGTGCCAGCAGTCGCCGACTAGCGGGTCCCCCCTCAGGAGAGACCCAGTACTTC. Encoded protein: CASSRRLAGPPSGETQYF. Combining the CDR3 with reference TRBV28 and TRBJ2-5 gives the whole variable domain DVKVTQSSRYLVKRTGEKVFLECVQDMDHENMFWYRQDPGLGLRLIYFSYDVKMKEKGDIPEGYSVSREKKERFSLILESASTNQTSMYLCASSRRLAGPPSGETQYFGPGTRLLVL.

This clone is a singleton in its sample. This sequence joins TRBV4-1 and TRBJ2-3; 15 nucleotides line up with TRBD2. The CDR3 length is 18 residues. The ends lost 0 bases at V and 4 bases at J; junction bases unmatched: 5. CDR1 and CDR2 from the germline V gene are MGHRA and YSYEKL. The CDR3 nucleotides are TGCGCCAGCAGCCAAGATAAGGGACTAGCGGGAGGAGCAGATACGCAGTATTTT. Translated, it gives CASSQDKGLAGGADTQYF.

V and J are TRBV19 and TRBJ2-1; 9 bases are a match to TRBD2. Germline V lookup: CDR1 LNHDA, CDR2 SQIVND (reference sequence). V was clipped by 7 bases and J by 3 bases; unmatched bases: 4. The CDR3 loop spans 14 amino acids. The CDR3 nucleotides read TGTGCCAGTACCCCTAGCGGGGACTACAATGAGCAGTTCTTC. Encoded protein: CASTPSGDYNEQFF.

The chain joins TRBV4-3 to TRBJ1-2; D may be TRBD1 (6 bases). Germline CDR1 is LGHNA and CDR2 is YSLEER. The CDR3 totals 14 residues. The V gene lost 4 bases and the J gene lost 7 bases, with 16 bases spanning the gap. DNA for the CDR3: TGCGCCAGCAGCCTACTGGACAGAATCGGTGGCTACACCTTC. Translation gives CASSLLDRIGGYTF.

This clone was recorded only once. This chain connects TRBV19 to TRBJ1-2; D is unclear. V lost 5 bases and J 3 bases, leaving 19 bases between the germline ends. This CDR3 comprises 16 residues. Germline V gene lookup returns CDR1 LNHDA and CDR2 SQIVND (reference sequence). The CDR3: CASSPEGQLGDYGYTF. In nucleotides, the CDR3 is TGTGCCAGTAGTCCGGAGGGCCAGCTCGGCGACTATGGCTACACCTTC.

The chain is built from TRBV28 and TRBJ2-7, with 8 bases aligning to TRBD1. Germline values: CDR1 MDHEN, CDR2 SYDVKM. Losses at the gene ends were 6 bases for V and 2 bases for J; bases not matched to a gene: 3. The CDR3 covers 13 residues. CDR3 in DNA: TGTGCCAGCAGGGACAGGGCGACCTACGAGCAGTACTTC. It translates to CASRDRATYEQYF. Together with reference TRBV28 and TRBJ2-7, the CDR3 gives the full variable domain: DVKVTQSSRYLVKRTGEKVFLECVQDMDHENMFWYRQDPGLGLRLIYFSYDVKMKEKGDIPEGYSVSREKKERFSLILESASTNQTSMYLCASRDRATYEQYFGPGTRLTVT.